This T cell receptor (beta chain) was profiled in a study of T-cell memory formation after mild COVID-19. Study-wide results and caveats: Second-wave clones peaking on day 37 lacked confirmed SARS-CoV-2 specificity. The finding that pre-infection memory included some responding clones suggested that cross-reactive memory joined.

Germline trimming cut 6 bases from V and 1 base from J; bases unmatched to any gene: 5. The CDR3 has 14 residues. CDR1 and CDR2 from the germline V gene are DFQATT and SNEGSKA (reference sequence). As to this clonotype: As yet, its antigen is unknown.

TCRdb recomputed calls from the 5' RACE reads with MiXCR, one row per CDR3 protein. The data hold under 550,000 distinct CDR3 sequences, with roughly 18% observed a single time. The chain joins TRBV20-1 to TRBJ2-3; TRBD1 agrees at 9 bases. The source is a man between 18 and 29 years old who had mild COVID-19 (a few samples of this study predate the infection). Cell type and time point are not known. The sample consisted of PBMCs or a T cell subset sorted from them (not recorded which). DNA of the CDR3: TGCAGTGCAAATCGACAGGGGGGCACAGATACGCAGTATTTT. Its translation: CSANRQGGTDTQYF.